This T cell receptor (beta chain) was obtained from a study of T cell responses to AZD1222 COVID-19 vaccine. Profiling relied on immunoSEQ multiplex PCR, and the TCRdb table lists in-frame clones only, not all of them. The data contain some 140,000 clones, around 90% of them singletons. The CDR3 consists of 13 residues. CDR1 and CDR2 (germline): KGHSY, FQNENV. With 11 bases removed from V and 0 bases from J, the gap between germline ends came to 13 bases. General study results and limits: Baseline seropositivity characterized only a handful of AZD1222 recipients. Vaccine-related CD4 TCRs covered spike, predominating at 160-218 and 743-854.

Worth noting for this clone: Its antigen remains unknown.

Specimen: peripheral blood, collected on day 0 of AZD1222 vaccination. The chain recombines TRBV16 with TRBJ1-2; tentatively, D is TRBD1 (6 bases). This sequence originates from an adult in good health. The DNA for the CDR3 is TGTGCCGGTCAAACAGGGACTAACTATGGCTACACCTTC. Its translation is CAGQTGTNYGYTF.